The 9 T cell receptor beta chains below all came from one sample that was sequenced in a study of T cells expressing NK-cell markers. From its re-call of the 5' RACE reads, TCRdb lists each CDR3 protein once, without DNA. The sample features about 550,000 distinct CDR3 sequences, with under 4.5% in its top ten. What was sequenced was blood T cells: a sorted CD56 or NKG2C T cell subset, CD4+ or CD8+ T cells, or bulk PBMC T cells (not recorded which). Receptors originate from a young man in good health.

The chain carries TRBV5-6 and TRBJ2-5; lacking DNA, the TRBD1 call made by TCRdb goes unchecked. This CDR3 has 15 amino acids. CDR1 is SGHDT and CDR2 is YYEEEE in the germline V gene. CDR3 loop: CASSLLQDGQETQYF.

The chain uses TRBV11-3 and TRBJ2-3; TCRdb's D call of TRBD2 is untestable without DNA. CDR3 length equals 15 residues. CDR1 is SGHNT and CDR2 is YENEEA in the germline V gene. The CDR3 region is CASSSRTPSTDTQYF.

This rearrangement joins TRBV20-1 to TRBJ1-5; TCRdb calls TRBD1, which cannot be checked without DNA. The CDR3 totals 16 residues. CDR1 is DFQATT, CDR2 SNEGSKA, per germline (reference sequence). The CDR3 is CSANRDRGLRNQPQHF.

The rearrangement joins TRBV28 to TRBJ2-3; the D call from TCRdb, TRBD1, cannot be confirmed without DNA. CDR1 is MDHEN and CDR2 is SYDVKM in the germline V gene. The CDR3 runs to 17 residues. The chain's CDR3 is CASSSTLPGRGRDTQYF.

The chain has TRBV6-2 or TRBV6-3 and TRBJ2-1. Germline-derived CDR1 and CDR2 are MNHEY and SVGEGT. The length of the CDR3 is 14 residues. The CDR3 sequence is CASSYTGPNNEQFF.

CDR3 region: CASSQISEQFF. This sequence joins TRBV5-8 and TRBJ2-1. CDR1 and CDR2 from the germline V gene are SGHTS and YDEGEE. The CDR3 length is 11 residues.

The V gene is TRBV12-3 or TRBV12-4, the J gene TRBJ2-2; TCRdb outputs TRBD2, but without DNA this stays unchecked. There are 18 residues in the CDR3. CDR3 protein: CASRPGLAGVGYTGELFF.

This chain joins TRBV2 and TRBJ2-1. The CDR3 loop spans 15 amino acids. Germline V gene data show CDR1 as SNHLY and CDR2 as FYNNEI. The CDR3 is CASSNPTFGYNEQFF.

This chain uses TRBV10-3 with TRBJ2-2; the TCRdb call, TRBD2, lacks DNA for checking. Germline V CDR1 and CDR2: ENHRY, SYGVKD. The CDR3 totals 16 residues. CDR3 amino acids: CAISESLAGNTGELFF.